This TCR beta chain is from a study of T cell responses to AZD1222 COVID-19 vaccine. The protocol was immunoSEQ multiplex PCR, while the TCRdb copy is restricted to in-frame clones and leaves out a portion. The table has some 130,000 clones, about 93% seen once. This CDR3 has 14 amino acids. V was clipped by 5 bases and J by 5 bases; unmatched bases: 3. CDR1 MNHEY and CDR2 SVGAGI come from the germline V gene. This clonotype originated in an adult who received the AZD1222 COVID-19 vaccine. Source: peripheral blood, taken 28 days after the second AZD1222 dose. The chain has TRBV6-5 and TRBJ1-4; 9 bases fit TRBD1. CDR3 sequence reads: CASSTGQGNEKLFF. CDR3 sequence (DNA): TGTGCCAGCAGTACCGGACAGGGGAATGAAAAACTGTTTTTT.